This is a list of T cell receptor beta chains from one sample in a study of blood T cell repertoires in COVID-19. Produced via immunoSEQ multiplex PCR; TCRdb's table is partial and in-frame only. The sample holds fewer than 200,000 clones, around 81% seen once. The sequenced material came from peripheral blood. These receptors all come from a woman older than 75 with COVID-19, enrolled during active disease. Both conserved end residues are part of each CDR3. Each record gives: D gene, J gene, V gene, CDR3 protein. D genes are given only for firm matches.

D gene: TRBD2; J gene: TRBJ2-5; V gene: TRBV5-1; CDR3 protein: CASATGLAGLGETQYF
D gene: TRBD1; J gene: TRBJ1-5; V gene: TRBV19; CDR3 protein: CASSRDRASNQPQHF
D gene: TRBD1; J gene: TRBJ1-4; V gene: TRBV7-9; CDR3 protein: CASSSWDRGGEKLFF
D gene: TRBD1; J gene: TRBJ1-1; V gene: TRBV5-1; CDR3 protein: CASSLQGAGNTEAFF
D gene: TRBD2; J gene: TRBJ2-1; V gene: TRBV5-1; CDR3 protein: CASRAGVSYNEQFF
D gene: TRBD2; J gene: TRBJ2-7; V gene: TRBV3-1/TRBV3-2; CDR3 protein: CASSRLAGVYEQYF
D gene: NA; J gene: TRBJ2-6; V gene: TRBV7-2; CDR3 protein: CASSPKGLTGANVLTF
D gene: NA; J gene: TRBJ1-2; V gene: TRBV3-1/TRBV3-2; CDR3 protein: CASSPGTHYGYTF
D gene: TRBD1; J gene: TRBJ1-2; V gene: TRBV7-2; CDR3 protein: CASSLLTGGDGYTF
D gene: NA; J gene: TRBJ2-2; V gene: TRBV6-5; CDR3 protein: CASSYSTNTGELFF
D gene: TRBD1; J gene: TRBJ1-2; V gene: TRBV11-3; CDR3 protein: CASSLGTGGHGYTF
D gene: NA; J gene: TRBJ1-6; V gene: TRBV3-1/TRBV3-2; CDR3 protein: CASSQRQVNSPLHF
D gene: NA; J gene: TRBJ1-2; V gene: TRBV28; CDR3 protein: CASSLHGGYGYTF
D gene: NA; J gene: TRBJ1-3; V gene: TRBV11-2; CDR3 protein: CASSTRGTAGNTIYF
D gene: NA; J gene: TRBJ1-4; V gene: TRBV4-3; CDR3 protein: CARRGEGANEKLFF
D gene: NA; J gene: TRBJ2-3; V gene: TRBV28; CDR3 protein: CASSIGGTFTDTQYF
D gene: NA; J gene: TRBJ1-1; V gene: TRBV9; CDR3 protein: CASSVDSGLRGVNTEAFF
D gene: NA; J gene: TRBJ2-2; V gene: TRBV24-1; CDR3 protein: CATRSLTGELFF
D gene: TRBD1; J gene: TRBJ1-2; V gene: TRBV4-1; CDR3 protein: CASSQDQSGGSYGYTF
D gene: NA; J gene: TRBJ2-2; V gene: TRBV30; CDR3 protein: CAWSVTGSTGELFF
D gene: TRBD1; J gene: TRBJ1-2; V gene: TRBV10-3; CDR3 protein: CAISDSSRDRGYYTF
D gene: NA; J gene: TRBJ2-1; V gene: TRBV12-5; CDR3 protein: CASGNEFPNEQFF
D gene: NA; J gene: TRBJ2-2; V gene: TRBV6-5; CDR3 protein: CASKEPGDTGELFF
D gene: NA; J gene: TRBJ2-1; V gene: TRBV6-7; CDR3 protein: CASSYSNTGLGNEQFF
D gene: NA; J gene: TRBJ1-1; V gene: TRBV6-1; CDR3 protein: CASSEGQQNTEAFF
D gene: NA; J gene: TRBJ1-2; V gene: TRBV18; CDR3 protein: CASSPRKGAVGSYTF
D gene: TRBD1; J gene: TRBJ2-7; V gene: TRBV28; CDR3 protein: CASSYYFGQGAYEQYF
D gene: NA; J gene: TRBJ2-2; V gene: TRBV7-2; CDR3 protein: CASSMTANTGELFF
D gene: NA; J gene: TRBJ2-1; V gene: TRBV7-2; CDR3 protein: CASSSWRATGIVDEQFF
D gene: NA; J gene: TRBJ2-7; V gene: TRBV2; CDR3 protein: CASSGYEQYF
D gene: NA; J gene: TRBJ2-5; V gene: TRBV10-1; CDR3 protein: CASSRDTQETQYF
D gene: NA; J gene: TRBJ2-7; V gene: TRBV5-1; CDR3 protein: CASSFFSVEDEQYF
D gene: NA; J gene: TRBJ2-7; V gene: TRBV11-2; CDR3 protein: CASTPSSYEQYF
D gene: TRBD2; J gene: TRBJ2-7; V gene: TRBV27; CDR3 protein: CASSLRGVGAGFYEQYF
D gene: TRBD2; J gene: TRBJ2-7; V gene: TRBV3-1/TRBV3-2; CDR3 protein: CASSQFLAGGEQYF
D gene: NA; J gene: TRBJ2-7; V gene: TRBV19; CDR3 protein: CASRPQGSYEQYF
D gene: NA; J gene: TRBJ1-2; V gene: TRBV5-6; CDR3 protein: CASSPGLNYGYTF
D gene: NA; J gene: TRBJ1-2; V gene: TRBV10-3; CDR3 protein: CATLTPRSSLGYTF
D gene: TRBD1; J gene: TRBJ2-1; V gene: TRBV5-6; CDR3 protein: CASSSGPYRGPYNEQFF
D gene: NA; J gene: TRBJ1-1; V gene: TRBV2; CDR3 protein: CASSVGRTPNTEAFF
D gene: NA; J gene: TRBJ2-5; V gene: TRBV27; CDR3 protein: CASLKGYQETQYF
D gene: NA; J gene: TRBJ2-2; V gene: TRBV14; CDR3 protein: CASTKVRGANTGELFF
D gene: NA; J gene: TRBJ1-1; V gene: TRBV19; CDR3 protein: CASRRTGTPIGAEAFF
D gene: NA; J gene: TRBJ1-1; V gene: TRBV29-1; CDR3 protein: CSVALTLNTEAFF